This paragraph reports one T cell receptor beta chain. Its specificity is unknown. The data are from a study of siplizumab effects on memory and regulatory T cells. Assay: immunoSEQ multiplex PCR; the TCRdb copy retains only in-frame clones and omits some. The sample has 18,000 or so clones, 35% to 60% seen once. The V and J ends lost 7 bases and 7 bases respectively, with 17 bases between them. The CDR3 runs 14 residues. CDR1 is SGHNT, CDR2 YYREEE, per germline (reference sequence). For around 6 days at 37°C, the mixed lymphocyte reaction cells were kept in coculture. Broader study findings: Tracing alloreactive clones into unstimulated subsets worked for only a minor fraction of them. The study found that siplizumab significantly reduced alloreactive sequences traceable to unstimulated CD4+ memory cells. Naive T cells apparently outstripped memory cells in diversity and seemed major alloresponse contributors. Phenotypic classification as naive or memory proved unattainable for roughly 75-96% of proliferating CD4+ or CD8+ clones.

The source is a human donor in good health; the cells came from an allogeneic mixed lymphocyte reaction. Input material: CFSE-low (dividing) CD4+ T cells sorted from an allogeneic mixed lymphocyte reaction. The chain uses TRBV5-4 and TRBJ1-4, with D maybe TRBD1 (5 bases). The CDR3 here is CASSRGGPSEKLFF. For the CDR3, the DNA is TGTGCCAGCTCTAGGGGAGGTCCGAGTGAAAAACTGTTTTTT.